A selection of T cell receptor beta chains follows, all from one sample in a study of blood T cell repertoires in COVID-19. Some clones are missing from TCRdb's copy, which holds only in-frame ones; the method was immunoSEQ multiplex PCR. This sample has approximately 440,000 clones, with less than 95% found just once. Sequenced material: PBMCs or T cells enriched from blood (not recorded which). The receptors shown here come from a man aged 18 to 30 who had recovered from COVID-19. The CDR3 runs from the conserved cysteine through the conserved F or W. The order of the fields is D gene, V gene, J gene, clone size, CDR3 DNA, CDR3 protein. D genes are given only for firm matches. Clone size, where shown, is once, few, many, or a class for clones that have expanded.

.	TRBV6-5	TRBJ1-2	.	TGTGCCGGCACAACAGAATTTAACTATGGCTACACCTTC	CAGTTEFNYGYTF
.	TRBV30	TRBJ1-4	.	TGTGCCTGGAGTGTACAGGAGGGGTACCTGTTTTTT	CAWSVQEGYLFF
TRBD2	TRBV7-8	TRBJ2-1	.	TGTGCCAGCAGCCGGAGCGGGGCTAGTAGGGATGAGCAGTTCTTC	CASSRSGASRDEQFF
.	TRBV5-1	TRBJ1-2	once	TGCGCCAGCAGCTTGGGGCGGGGGGACTATGGCTACACCTTC	CASSLGRGDYGYTF
.	TRBV4-1	TRBJ2-3	.	TGCGCCAGCAGCGTGCGTGGGGGCCCCACAGATACGCAGTATTTT	CASSVRGGPTDTQYF
TRBD2	TRBV6-6	TRBJ2-1	.	TGTGCCAGCAGCCAAGGACTAGCGGGGTACAATGAGCAGTTCTTC	CASSQGLAGYNEQFF
TRBD1	TRBV14	TRBJ1-1	.	TGTGCCAGCAGCCAAGACCAGTTAGGACAGGGGAACACTGAAGCTTTCTTT	CASSQDQLGQGNTEAFF
TRBD1	TRBV2	TRBJ1-5	.	TGTGCCAGCAGGGACAGGATTTTGAGCAATCAGCCCCAGCATTTT	CASRDRILSNQPQHF
.	TRBV2	TRBJ2-7	.	TGTGCCAGCAGGCCGGGACACCGAATAACCTACGAGCAGTACTTC	CASRPGHRITYEQYF
.	TRBV13	TRBJ2-5	.	TGTGCCAGCAGCTTAGGCCGGGGGGCAGAGACCCAGTACTTC	CASSLGRGAETQYF
.	TRBV10-2	TRBJ2-7	.	TGCGCCAGCACATCGTCCGGGGCCTACGAGCAGTACTTC	CASTSSGAYEQYF
.	TRBV27	TRBJ1-6	.	TGTGCCAGCAGTTCTACCTGGGGGCTGGAAGATTCACCCCTCCACTTT	CASSSTWGLEDSPLHF
TRBD1	TRBV11-3	TRBJ1-3	.	TGTGCCAGCAGCTTACCAGGGGGTTCTGGAAACACCATATATTTT	CASSLPGGSGNTIYF
TRBD1	TRBV25-1	TRBJ1-4	.	TGTGCCAGCAGAGGTGGGACAGACTTTGCAACTAATGAAAAACTGTTTTTT	CASRGGTDFATNEKLFF
.	TRBV5-6	TRBJ1-1	.	TGTGCCAGCAGCTTCCCAGGGTTCAGGGGAAACACTGAAGCTTTCTTT	CASSFPGFRGNTEAFF
.	TRBV11-2	TRBJ1-3	.	TGTGCCAGCAGCGTAACAGGGTACGGAAACACCATATATTTT	CASSVTGYGNTIYF
TRBD1	TRBV19	TRBJ1-5	.	TGTGCCAGTAGTATATTAGACAGGGGGCTTGGCAATCAGCCCCAGCATTTT	CASSILDRGLGNQPQHF
.	TRBV30	TRBJ2-1	.	TGTGCCTGGACCTACGGGACTCACGCCAGGGGGGAGCAGTTCTTC	CAWTYGTHARGEQFF
.	TRBV6-1	TRBJ1-5	.	TGTGCCAGCAGTGAAGGGGCCCCTTATAGCAATCAGCCCCAGCATTTT	CASSEGAPYSNQPQHF
.	TRBV27	TRBJ1-6	once	TGTGCCAGCAGTTTCGCAGGGTCCTATGGTAATTCACCCCTCCACTTT	CASSFAGSYGNSPLHF
.	TRBV27	TRBJ2-1	.	TGTGCCAGCGGGCAGTACAATGAGCAGTTCTTC	CASGQYNEQFF
.	TRBV11-2	TRBJ1-1	once	TGTGCCAGCAGCTTAGACGACAGGACGAACACTGAAGCTTTCTTT	CASSLDDRTNTEAFF
.	TRBV11-2	TRBJ2-7	.	TGTGCCAGCAGCTTAGTCCGGCAGGGCCGCTACGAGCAGTACTTC	CASSLVRQGRYEQYF
TRBD2	TRBV3-1/TRBV3-2	TRBJ2-1	.	TGTGCCAGCAGCCCCCTCGGGACTAGGACCCAACAGCAGTTCTTC	CASSPLGTRTQQQFF
.	TRBV18	TRBJ2-3	.	TGTGCCAGCTCACCTCCAACACGCACAGATACGCAGTATTTT	CASSPPTRTDTQYF
.	TRBV5-1	TRBJ2-1	.	TGCGCCAGCAGCTTGGCGGCGGGTCCGAGAGGGTTCTACAATGAGCAGTTCTTC	CASSLAAGPRGFYNEQFF
.	TRBV7-3	TRBJ1-2	.	TGTGCCAGCAGCATAAATCCGGACTATGGCTACACCTTC	CASSINPDYGYTF
.	TRBV11-2	TRBJ1-1	.	TGTGCCAGCAGCTTTCCCCGCGCTGAAGCTTTCTTT	CASSFPRAEAFF
TRBD1	TRBV24-1	TRBJ2-7	once	TGTGCCACCAGTGATTTATCTGGACAGGGGGAAAAGCAGTACTTC	CATSDLSGQGEKQYF
TRBD1	TRBV27	TRBJ1-6	.	TGTGCCAGCAGTACCACAGGGGCCCCTAATTCACCCCTCCACTTT	CASSTTGAPNSPLHF
.	TRBV28	TRBJ2-7	.	TGTGCCAGCAGTTTGCCGGGAATACGCGACGAGCAGTACTTC	CASSLPGIRDEQYF
TRBD1	TRBV9	TRBJ2-2	.	TGTGCCAGCAGCGCCCGACAGGGGAACACCGGGGAGCTGTTTTTT	CASSARQGNTGELFF
.	TRBV12-3/TRBV12-4	TRBJ1-2	once	TGTGCCAGCAGCCGGGAGGGGGGCTACACCTTC	CASSREGGYTF
TRBD1	TRBV28	TRBJ1-5	once	TGTGCCAGCAGTCCAGGGGGCGAGCCTAATCAGCCCCAGCATTTT	CASSPGGEPNQPQHF
TRBD2	TRBV27	TRBJ2-2	.	TGTGCCAGCAGTTTATCTCCCCCGCTCGGGACTATAGGGGACGGGGAGCTGTTTTTT	CASSLSPPLGTIGDGELFF
TRBD1	TRBV27	TRBJ1-1	.	TGTGCCAGCAGTTTATCGACAGGGGCCCACCGCTACACTGAAGCTTTCTTT	CASSLSTGAHRYTEAFF
.	TRBV27	TRBJ1-5	.	TGTGCCAGCAGTCCGCGGGTTGGGGGGGATAGCAATCAGCCCCAGCATTTT	CASSPRVGGDSNQPQHF
.	TRBV6-5	TRBJ1-4	.	TGTGCCAGCAGGGGGGGTAACGGTGAAAAACTGTTTTTT	CASRGGNGEKLFF
.	TRBV11-3	TRBJ2-1	few	TGTGCCAGCAGCCAAGACAGCTACAATGAGCAGTTCTTC	CASSQDSYNEQFF
TRBD1	TRBV28	TRBJ2-5	.	TGTGCCAGCAGTATCTCCGGGACAGGAGAAGAGACCCAGTACTTC	CASSISGTGEETQYF
TRBD2	TRBV28	TRBJ2-3	.	TGTGCCAGCAGCCAGGGCGGGAGGGCAGATACGCAGTATTTT	CASSQGGRADTQYF
TRBD2	TRBV2	TRBJ2-3	once	TGTGCCAGCAAGACTAGCGTTAGCACAGATACGCAGTATTTT	CASKTSVSTDTQYF